This TCR beta chain was recorded in a study of T cell repertoires in ileal Crohn's disease (dated by TCRdb to about 2019). Notes on the research overall: The median duration of disease was roughly eight years, and at the time of surgery around 36% of patients were active smokers. A total of roughly 170 mucosal samples from approximately 60 patients were sequenced, collected from several sites on the surgical specimen and at postoperative endoscopy. A prospective multicentre cohort supplied the 55 or so Crohn's disease patients whose TCR repertoires were analysed. Running in parallel with the study was a multicentre cohort set up to find predictors of early endoscopic recurrence following ileocolonic resection. For commercial TCRB immunosequencing, five hundred nanograms of biopsy DNA were submitted for each sample. Postoperative therapy was given to about half of the patients, with thiopurines administered to over 10 patients and anti-TNF agents administered to around 19 patients. Endoscopic postoperative recurrence was defined as a Rutgeerts score above i0. Biopsies taken from the proximal margin of the surgical specimen made up the MI samples. Surgery was performed for a complication in all patients, with stricturing disease in around 60% and penetrating disease in 39%.

As concerns this clone: Its antigen specificity is not known. Qualities for individual bases were not recorded, and no much larger clone is one base off.

The junction carries 11 bases between V and J, which are trimmed by 5 bases and 7 bases respectively. The CDR3 holds 12 amino acids from the cysteine to the phenylalanine. The only DNA kept is the CDR3, 36 bases in frame from the first base. Reading the germline V gene (reference sequence) gives CDR1 SEHNR and CDR2 FQNEAQ. The library was generated by the immunoSEQ multiplex PCR assay. Adaptive Biotechnology amplified CDR3 regions from genomic DNA with a two-step multiplex PCR that controlled for amplification bias. Primers covering every V and J gene segment were used in the first PCR, while barcodes and Illumina adapters were added in the second PCR. An Illumina instrument was used to sequence the CDR3 libraries. Turning to the authors' computational methods: The analysis drew on both the pipelines supplied by the vendor and custom analysis of the raw data in R/Bioconductor running R version 3.3.0. Clonality, ranging from 0 to 1, was calculated as the inverse of the normalised Shannon entropy of all productive clones. High-frequency clones were defined as the share of the repertoire taken up by the top 100 clones, keeping only clones that passed a 95% confidence test. Overlap between samples was measured with the Morisita-Horn index, while repertoire diversity was measured with the Simpson index. The table was pulled from immuneACCESS by TCRdb, which kept in-frame rearrangements only. Such tables lose some clones; where checked, under half of the loss comes from unresolved V genes, and the rest has no known cause. The V and J calls and clone size come from that table; D and trimming were worked out from the DNA. The sample table records about 4,800 clones; about nine tenths of these occur just once. The ten largest clones capture 4.4% of the sample.

The sample's time point label is to be understood as: proximal margin of the surgical specimen (macroscopically non-inflamed). Adults with ileal or ileocolonic Crohn's disease for whom ileocolonic resection was indicated were considered eligible. Whole ileal mucosal biopsies were kept frozen at -80 degrees C prior to DNA extraction. Genomic DNA was extracted from frozen whole biopsies using a TRizol-based method and was quantified with a NanoDrop 2000 spectrophotometer. Beyond this particular receptor, the publication reports: More high-frequency clones were carried by sorted CD8 T cells than by CD4 T cells, suggesting that mucosal expansions were mainly CD8. Higher percentages of high-frequency clones at the time of surgery were linked to endoscopic recurrence, and every patient with clonality above 26.8% (18/57) had recurrence. A significantly higher proportion of clonal expansions was observed in active smokers at surgery than in non-smokers (about 25% vs 20%, p=0.02). Only a subgroup of patients, of unstated size, had mucosal CD4 and CD8 T cells sorted and sequenced.

This sequence was found in an adult with Crohn's disease. The chain uses TRBV7-9 and TRBJ1-2; the D gene is not confidently resolved. Material: ileal tissue. The nucleotide sequence is given as TGTGCCAGCAGCCCAGACATGGGTGGCTACACCTTC. Translated, it gives CASSPDMGGYTF.